These 29 T cell receptor beta chains share one sample of origin, sequenced in a study of blood T cell repertoires in COVID-19. Sequencing was performed with immunoSEQ multiplex PCR; in TCRdb, only in-frame clones are kept and a portion is missing. Of roughly 160,000 clones in the sample, around 80% are singletons; the top ten hold more than 10%. Sequencing used PBMCs or T cells enriched from blood (not recorded which). Receptor source: a man over 45 who had recovered from COVID-19.

In this sample, this clone turned up a few times. The rearrangement uses TRBV10-3 and TRBJ2-7, with D tentatively TRBD2 (7 bases). Between the trimmed V and J ends, which lost 0 bases and 3 bases, there was a span of 18 bases. The CDR3 consists of 17 residues. CDR1 ENHRY and CDR2 SYGVKD come from the germline V gene. CDR3 sequence: CAISESIGAGASYEQYF. CDR3 in DNA: TGTGCCATCAGTGAGTCGATTGGGGCGGGGGCGAGCTACGAGCAGTACTTC.

The chain carries TRBV5-5 and TRBJ2-7, with D unclear. CDR1 is SGHKS and CDR2 is YYEKEE in the germline V gene (reference sequence). This CDR3 is built from 15 residues. The germline V and J ends were trimmed by 0 bases and 4 bases, with 14 bases remaining between them. The CDR3 DNA reads TGTGCCAGCAGCTTGGGGGTACAGAAAACTTACGAGCAGTACTTC. This codes for CASSLGVQKTYEQYF.

The chain recombines TRBV6-2 or TRBV6-3 with TRBJ2-6; 11 positions agree with TRBD1. J lost 1 base, V lost 1 base, and 6 bases had no gene match. From germline, CDR1 is MNHEY and CDR2 SVGEGT. There are 19 residues in the CDR3. The CDR3 loop is CASSYFRDRGLSGANVLTF. The CDR3 nucleotides read TGTGCCAGCAGTTACTTCCGGGACAGGGGGTTATCTGGGGCCAACGTCCTGACTTTC.

This clone was counted only a few times. V and J are TRBV10-3 and TRBJ1-6; 8 bases agree with TRBD1. CDR1 is ENHRY and CDR2 is SYGVKD in the germline V gene. The junction had 13 bases not matched to a gene; V was cut back by 5 bases and J by 7 bases. The CDR3 is 17 amino acids. The CDR3, as DNA: TGTGCCATCAGTTTGACCTTTCAGGGGGCTGGGAATTCACCCCTCCACTTT. This gives the protein CAISLTFQGAGNSPLHF.

The chain couples TRBV6-1 to TRBJ2-3; TRBD2 matches 8 bases. Trimming removed 0 bases from V and 4 bases from J; junction bases left unmatched: 6. Per germline, CDR1 MNHNS and CDR2 SASEGT. CDR3 length: 16 residues. CDR3 amino acids: CASSEALGRGADTQYF. The CDR3 region has the DNA TGTGCCAGCAGTGAAGCGCTAGGGCGGGGGGCAGATACGCAGTATTTT.

V and J are TRBV30 and TRBJ1-6, with D possibly matching TRBD1 (6 bases). V was clipped by 1 base and J by 5 bases, with 18 bases between them. The CDR3 length is 17 residues. CDR1 and CDR2 (germline): GTSNPN, SVGIG (reference sequence). CDR3 loop: CAWSAGLRGGDNSPLHF. CDR3 DNA sequence: TGTGCCTGGAGTGCAGGTCTCCGAGGGGGGGATAATTCACCCCTCCACTTT. Supplemented by reference TRBV30 and TRBJ1-6, the full variable domain reads SQTIHQWPATLVQPVGSPLSLECTVEGTSNPNLYWYRQAAGRGLQLLFYSVGIGQISSEVPQNLSASRPQDRQFILSSKKLLLSDSGFYLCAWSAGLRGGDNSPLHFGNGTRLTVT.

CDR3 amino acids: CASSPRDSYTGELFF. The CDR3 coding sequence is TGCGCCAGCAGCCCACGGGACAGCTACACCGGGGAGCTGTTTTTT. The chain joins TRBV4-1 to TRBJ2-2; 7 positions match TRBD1. V shed 4 bases, J shed 3 bases, and the junction held 5 bases outside the gene matches. This CDR3 has 15 residues. CDR1 and CDR2 from the germline V gene are MGHRA and YSYEKL.

The chain recombines TRBV5-4 with TRBJ1-2; TRBD1 matches 8 bases. The CDR3 has 13 residues. CDR1 and CDR2 (germline): SGHNT, YYREEE (reference sequence). V trimming: 5 bases; J trimming: 4 bases; junction bases outside the gene matches: 4. The CDR3 bases are TGTGCCAGCAGTCGGACAGGGACCTATGGCTACACCTTC. Its protein is CASSRTGTYGYTF.

The rearrangement links TRBV29-1 to TRBJ2-7; a weak D match, TRBD1 (6 bases). This CDR3 contains 12 residues. The germline V and J ends were trimmed by 5 bases and 0 bases, with 8 bases remaining between them. Germline V lookup: CDR1 SQVTM, CDR2 ANQGSEA. For the CDR3, the DNA is TGCAGCGTTACGGACAGCTCCTACGAGCAGTACTTC. Residues: CSVTDSSYEQYF.

This sequence joins TRBV3-1 (or the pseudogene TRBV3-2) and TRBJ1-2; D unresolved. CDR3 length: 13 residues. Per the germline V gene, CDR1 is LGHDT and CDR2 is YNNKEL (reference sequence). Trimming left V 1 base short and J 8 bases short, with 11 bases between. DNA of the CDR3: TGTGCCAGCAGCCAAGGGGCGGCGGGGGGCTACACCTTC. It yields the protein CASSQGAAGGYTF.

V usage is TRBV3-1 (or the pseudogene TRBV3-2) and J usage is TRBJ2-2; 9 nucleotides agree with TRBD1. V was pared by 2 bases and J by 6 bases, with 7 bases of the junction left unmatched. CDR1 is LGHDT and CDR2 is YNNKEL in the germline V gene (reference sequence). This CDR3 is 16 amino acids long. The CDR3 coding sequence is TGTGCCAGCAGCCAACCCCGGACAGGGGTCCCCGGGGAGCTGTTTTTT. It codes for CASSQPRTGVPGELFF.

Concerning this clone: Other DNA sequences from this sample encode an identical CDR3 as well. This sequence joins TRBV7-3 and TRBJ1-1; tentative D call: TRBD1 (5 bases). The CDR3 consists of 13 residues. V shed 2 bases and J shed 2 bases, with 6 bases lying between them. Germline values: CDR1 SGHTA, CDR2 FQGTGA. The CDR3 DNA follows: TGTGCCAGCAGCTTACAGGGTAACACTGAAGCTTTCTTT. This sequence encodes CASSLQGNTEAFF.

The sample holds a few counts of this clone. In the same sample, other DNA sequences code for this CDR3. This rearrangement joins TRBV5-1 to TRBJ1-4; the match to TRBD1 covers 8 bases. The germline V gene encodes CDR1 SGHRS and CDR2 YFSETQ. This CDR3 spans 14 amino acids. Unmatched junction bases numbered 5, after V lost 2 bases and J lost 8 bases. The CDR3 sequence: CASSFGQGREKLFF. CDR3 nucleotide sequence: TGCGCCAGCAGCTTCGGACAGGGTCGGGAAAAACTGTTTTTT. The variable domain in full, completed from reference TRBV5-1 and TRBJ1-4, reads KAGVTQTPRYLIKTRGQQVTLSCSPISGHRSVSWYQQTPGQGLQFLFEYFSETQRNKGNFPGRFSGRQFSNSRSEMNVSTLELGDSALYLCASSFGQGREKLFFGSGTQLSVL.

The chain joins TRBV6-5 to TRBJ1-4; the D gene is possibly TRBD1 (5 bases). Trimming cost V 4 bases and J 7 bases, with 13 bases left between them. Germline assignment: CDR1 MNHEY and CDR2 SVGAGI. The CDR3 consists of 14 residues. CDR3 loop: CASSSLRAGEKLFF. The CDR3 region has the DNA TGTGCCAGCAGTTCCCTCAGGGCTGGTGAAAAACTGTTTTTT.

The chain links TRBV5-6 to TRBJ1-4; 11 nucleotides match TRBD1. CDR1 and CDR2 from the germline V gene are SGHDT and YYEEEE. Germline trimming cut 4 bases from V and 7 bases from J; bases unmatched to any gene: 6. The CDR3 contains 15 residues. CDR3 sequence reads: CASSTRGQGVEKLFF. The CDR3 nucleotides read TGTGCCAGCAGCACCAGGGGACAGGGGGTTGAAAAACTGTTTTTT.

J is TRBJ1-2 and V is TRBV7-2, with 7 bases aligning to TRBD1. Germline CDR1 reads SGHTA; CDR2 reads FQGNSA. CDR3 length: 16 residues. V shed 2 bases and J 3 bases; nucleotides not matched to a gene: 9. The CDR3 is CASSLPITTGDYGYTF. The CDR3 coding sequence is TGTGCCAGCAGCTTACCCATAACAACAGGGGACTATGGCTACACCTTC.

This chain uses TRBV2 with TRBJ1-4, with D tentatively TRBD1 (5 bases). V lost 3 bases to trimming and J lost 6 bases, with 14 bases between them. The germline V gene has CDR1 SNHLY and CDR2 FYNNEI. CDR3 size: 15 residues. The CDR3 region has the DNA TGTGCCAGCAGTGAGGACAATAATTCGGATGAAAAACTGTTTTTT. Protein: CASSEDNNSDEKLFF.

The rearrangement uses TRBV7-8 and TRBJ1-5, with a weak D call TRBD1 (5 bases). The CDR3 is 15 residues long. Trimming shortened V by 1 base and J by 6 bases, and 13 bases separated the two germline ends. Germline V gene sequence: CDR1 SGHVS, CDR2 FQNEAQ. In DNA form, the CDR3 reads TGTGCCAGCAGCTTAGTGCTGGGAGGGGTTCAGCCCCAGCATTTT. As protein: CASSLVLGGVQPQHF.

The chain carries TRBV7-2 and TRBJ2-2; D is ambiguous. The V end lost 6 bases, the J end lost 1 base, and 9 bases lay between the germline ends. The CDR3 spans 14 residues. CDR1 and CDR2 from the germline V gene are SGHTA and FQGNSA. CDR3 bases: TGTGCCAGCAGGCCGAGTGGGAACACCGGGGAGCTGTTTTTT. Amino acid sequence: CASRPSGNTGELFF.

This chain joins TRBV5-6 and TRBJ2-5, with D maybe TRBD2 (6 bases). The CDR3 contains 16 residues. CDR1 and CDR2 (germline): SGHDT, YYEEEE. Trimming stripped 6 bases from V and 2 bases from J, with 20 bases between. CDR3 DNA: TGTGCCAGCAACTTAGGGAGGCGAAGCCGGCAAGAGACCCAGTACTTC. Translated: CASNLGRRSRQETQYF.

The genes are TRBV19 and TRBJ1-4; tentatively, D is TRBD1 (6 bases). The germline V gene encodes CDR1 LNHDA and CDR2 SQIVND (reference sequence). V gave up 7 bases and J gave up 7 bases, with 16 bases separating them. The CDR3 runs 14 residues. The CDR3 nucleotides are TGTGCCAGTACCAATACAGGGAGGGGTGAAAAACTGTTTTTT. This translates into CASTNTGRGEKLFF.

The chain recombines TRBV5-1 with TRBJ1-6; weak D call: TRBD1 (6 bases). CDR3 length: 17 residues. Trimming removed 0 bases from V and 11 bases from J, with 21 bases in between. Germline V lookup: CDR1 SGHRS, CDR2 YFSETQ. CDR3 loop: CASSLGWSRDIDPPLHF. In DNA form, the CDR3 reads TGCGCCAGCAGCTTGGGGTGGTCCCGGGACATAGACCCACCCCTCCACTTT.

The CDR3 reads CASSPDRGNSPLHF. CDR3 nucleotides: TGTGCCAGCAGCCCGGACAGGGGGAATTCACCCCTCCACTTT. V usage is TRBV5-8 and J usage is TRBJ1-6; 10 bases map to TRBD1. The CDR3 extends over 14 amino acids. V shed 4 bases, J shed 7 bases, and the junction held 2 bases outside the gene matches. CDR1 and CDR2 (germline): SGHTS, YDEGEE.

V and J are TRBV4-2 and TRBJ2-7, with 15 bases fitting TRBD2. Trimming at V came to 2 bases and at J to 4 bases, leaving 6 bases not matched to a gene. The CDR3 spans 17 residues. Germline values: CDR1 LGHNA, CDR2 YNFKEQ. The CDR3 region is CASSQRTSGGEAYEQYF. CDR3 sequence (DNA): TGTGCCAGCAGCCAAAGGACTAGCGGGGGGGAAGCATACGAGCAGTACTTC.

This clone has only one observation. The chain employs TRBV7-9 and TRBJ2-3; the match to TRBD2 covers 10 bases. This CDR3 is 14 amino acids long. Looked up from germline, CDR1 is SEHNR and CDR2 is FQNEAQ (reference sequence). The trim removed 6 bases at V and 4 bases at J, leaving 4 bases unmatched. For the CDR3, the DNA is TGTGCCAGCAGTTCTGGACTAGCGGCAGATACGCAGTATTTT. This sequence encodes CASSSGLAADTQYF.

The V call is TRBV27, the J call TRBJ1-6; D call uncertain. Per the germline V gene, CDR1 is MNHEY and CDR2 is SMNVEV (reference sequence). This CDR3 region has 15 residues. V lost 5 bases, J lost 13 bases, and 21 bases lay in between. CDR3 nucleotides: TGTGCCAGCAGTAGAGCGTTCACCCCTCCACTTCCCCTCCACTTT. As protein: CASSRAFTPPLPLHF.

The chain recombines TRBV28 with TRBJ2-3; TRBD2 matches at 9 bases. CDR1 is MDHEN, CDR2 SYDVKM, per germline. This CDR3 region has 15 residues. V lost 6 bases, J lost 1 base, and 5 bases stayed unmatched. The CDR3, as DNA: TGTGCCAGCAGGCAAGCGGGGGGCGGCACAGATACGCAGTATTTT. Amino acid sequence: CASRQAGGGTDTQYF.

This clone was recorded a few times. This rearrangement joins TRBV11-1 to TRBJ2-5; maybe TRBD2 (7 bases). Deletions cut 2 bases from V and 2 bases from J, with 15 bases between. The CDR3 contains 16 residues. Looked up from germline, CDR1 is SGHAT and CDR2 is FQDESV (reference sequence). The CDR3 spells CASSLRRGARQETQYF. The CDR3 DNA follows: TGTGCCAGCAGCTTACGACGGGGGGCCCGGCAAGAGACCCAGTACTTC. Full variable domain (missing parts from reference TRBV11-1 and TRBJ2-5): EAEVAQSPRYKITEKSQAVAFWCDPISGHATLYWYRQILGQGPELLVQFQDESVVDDSQLPKDRFSAERLKGVDSTLKIQPAELGDSAMYLCASSLRRGARQETQYFGPGTRLLVL.

V usage is TRBV19 and J usage is TRBJ1-5; D remains unclear. The CDR3 extends over 13 amino acids. Germline values: CDR1 LNHDA, CDR2 SQIVND (reference sequence). Trimming stripped 3 bases from V and 2 bases from J, with 5 bases between. DNA of the CDR3: TGTGCCAGTAGTATGCAGGGCAATCAGCCCCAGCATTTT. It encodes CASSMQGNQPQHF.